This is a list of T cell receptor beta chains from one sample in a study of blood T cell repertoires in COVID-19. Sequencing was performed with immunoSEQ multiplex PCR; in TCRdb, only in-frame clones are kept and a portion is missing. The sample consists of some 190,000 clones, 85% to 90% of them appearing once. What was sequenced was peripheral blood. These receptors came from a human donor in a cohort sampled during active COVID-19. CDR3s include the opening cysteine and the closing phenylalanine or tryptophan. Each record gives: CDR3 length, J gene, clone size, D gene, V gene, CDR3 protein, CDR3 DNA. D genes are given only for firm matches. Size is omitted from some rows. Given values are once, few, many or a class for expanded clones.

14	TRBJ2-1	.	.	TRBV10-3	CAISGSTEAREQFF	TGTGCCATCTCCGGGTCGACCGAAGCAAGGGAGCAGTTCTTC
21	TRBJ2-3	.	TRBD2	TRBV28	CASSLPRGDVGWTSGTDTQYF	TGTGCCAGCAGTTTGCCCAGGGGGGATGTTGGTTGGACTAGCGGCACAGATACGCAGTATTTT
18	TRBJ1-5	few	.	TRBV28	CASSNRIRGFIGNQPQHF	TGTGCCAGCAGTAACCGAATTCGGGGGTTTATCGGCAATCAGCCCCAGCATTTT
16	TRBJ2-7	.	TRBD2	TRBV28	CASSPRTSSHFYEQYF	TGTGCCAGCAGTCCCCGGACTAGCTCACATTTCTACGAGCAGTACTTC
14	TRBJ2-3	once	.	TRBV10-2	CASSESTLSVTQYF	TGCGCCAGCAGTGAGTCCACTCTTAGCGTAACGCAGTATTTT
15	TRBJ2-3	.	.	TRBV6-4	CASSPPADCTDTQYF	TGTGCCAGCAGTCCCCCCGCAGATTGCACAGATACGCAGTATTTT
16	TRBJ2-2	.	TRBD2	TRBV9	CASSPLAGVSTGELFF	TGTGCCAGCAGCCCCCTAGCGGGAGTGAGCACCGGGGAGCTGTTTTTT
14	TRBJ1-1	.	.	TRBV10-2	CASRRVGLNTEAFF	TGCGCCAGCAGGAGGGTAGGGCTGAACACTGAAGCTTTCTTT
15	TRBJ2-7	.	TRBD1	TRBV3-1/TRBV3-2	CASSPQTGMGYEQYF	TGTGCCAGCAGCCCCCAGACAGGGATGGGCTACGAGCAGTACTTC
15	TRBJ2-3	.	TRBD2	TRBV30	CAWSPLAGRTDTQYF	TGTGCCTGGAGCCCCTTAGCGGGGCGCACAGATACGCAGTATTTT
15	TRBJ1-4	.	TRBD1	TRBV6-6	CASSRLQGANEKLFF	TGTGCCAGCAGCCGCCTACAGGGGGCAAATGAAAAACTGTTTTTT
15	TRBJ2-7	few	.	TRBV2	CASSEFARGSYEQYF	TGTGCCAGCAGTGAATTCGCCAGGGGTTCCTACGAGCAGTACTTC
15	TRBJ2-4	once	TRBD2	TRBV15	CATMQSGRPKNIQYF	TGTGCCACCATGCAGAGCGGGAGACCCAAAAACATTCAGTACTTC
13	TRBJ2-3	.	TRBD1	TRBV29-1	CSGRTGPPDTQYF	TGCAGCGGTAGGACAGGGCCCCCAGATACGCAGTATTTT
16	TRBJ2-5	.	TRBD2	TRBV9	CASSVGGSGPQETQYF	TGTGCCAGCAGCGTAGGTGGTAGCGGGCCCCAAGAGACCCAGTACTTC
17	TRBJ2-5	.	.	TRBV11-2	CASSLVIGPGLQETQYF	TGTGCCAGCAGCTTAGTCATCGGGCCAGGGCTCCAAGAGACCCAGTACTTC
16	TRBJ1-2	.	.	TRBV6-5	CASSYTNSGQTYGYTF	TGTGCCAGCAGTTACACCAACTCCGGACAGACCTATGGCTACACCTTC
15	TRBJ2-5	.	TRBD1	TRBV5-5	CASSLRQGTSKTQYF	TGTGCCAGCAGCTTAAGACAGGGTACGTCGAAGACCCAGTACTTC
13	TRBJ2-4	.	.	TRBV6-5	CASSPEWENIQYF	TGTGCCAGCAGCCCGGAGTGGGAAAACATTCAGTACTTC
13	TRBJ2-1	.	TRBD1	TRBV19	CAARDRTYNEQFF	TGTGCCGCCCGGGACAGAACCTACAATGAGCAGTTCTTC
15	TRBJ2-1	.	TRBD2	TRBV5-5	CASSLAGAGANEQFF	TGTGCCAGCAGCTTGGCCGGTGCGGGAGCCAATGAGCAGTTCTTC
14	TRBJ2-5	once	.	TRBV15	CATSRDGLNAAQYF	TGTGCCACCAGCAGAGATGGTCTAAACGCGGCCCAGTACTTC
15	TRBJ2-3	.	TRBD2	TRBV6-5	CASSYGGLASDTQYF	TGTGCCAGCAGTTACGGCGGACTAGCGTCGGATACGCAGTATTTT
14	TRBJ2-7	few	.	TRBV7-2	CASSPRGWVSEQYF	TGTGCCAGCAGCCCTCGGGGGTGGGTGTCCGAGCAGTACTTC
15	TRBJ1-5	.	.	TRBV6-2/TRBV6-3	CASSSYTGGYAPQHF	TGTGCCAGCAGTTCCTATACAGGAGGGTATGCGCCCCAGCATTTT
15	TRBJ1-2	.	.	TRBV28	CASSRTSGPRGGYTF	TGTGCCAGCAGTCGGACATCCGGGCCTAGGGGCGGCTACACCTTC
16	TRBJ2-1	.	TRBD1	TRBV5-4	CASSEGQGGSYNEQFF	TGTGCCAGCAGCGAAGGACAGGGAGGATCGTACAATGAGCAGTTCTTC
16	TRBJ1-2	once	.	TRBV5-4	CASSGGGVVSDYGYTF	TGTGCCAGCAGTGGGGGGGGAGTTGTGAGCGACTATGGCTACACCTTC
13	TRBJ2-7	.	.	TRBV30	CAWSAGRQDEQYF	TGTGCCTGGAGCGCAGGGAGACAGGACGAGCAGTACTTC
15	TRBJ2-5	.	TRBD2	TRBV9	CASSPTSGLQETQYF	TGTGCCAGCAGCCCGACTAGCGGCCTCCAAGAGACCCAGTACTTC
15	TRBJ2-7	.	TRBD1	TRBV3-1/TRBV3-2	CASSQVKGAAYEQYF	TGTGCCAGCAGCCAAGTGAAGGGGGCGGCGTACGAGCAGTACTTC
13	TRBJ2-5	.	TRBD2	TRBV10-2	CASRGLAMETQYF	TGCGCCAGCAGGGGACTAGCGATGGAGACCCAGTACTTC
14	TRBJ2-3	.	.	TRBV10-2	CASSIGSDTDTQYF	TGCGCCAGCAGTATTGGCTCCGACACAGATACGCAGTATTTT
16	TRBJ2-3	.	TRBD2	TRBV3-1/TRBV3-2	CASSQEGTIHTDTQYF	TGTGCCAGCAGCCAAGAAGGGACTATCCACACAGATACGCAGTATTTT
14	TRBJ1-1	.	TRBD1	TRBV7-2	CASSSDRVNTEAFF	TGTGCCAGCAGCTCAGACAGGGTGAACACTGAAGCTTTCTTT
15	TRBJ2-1	.	TRBD2	TRBV2	CASSYTSGGYNEQFF	TGTGCCAGCAGCTATACTAGCGGGGGTTACAATGAGCAGTTCTTC
14	TRBJ1-1	.	.	TRBV5-4	CASSLEYGNTEAFF	TGTGCCAGCAGCTTGGAGTACGGGAACACTGAAGCTTTCTTT
16	TRBJ2-3	.	.	TRBV9	CASSVAGSSDTDTQYF	TGTGCCAGCAGCGTAGCGGGGAGTTCGGACACAGATACGCAGTATTTT
12	TRBJ1-6	.	TRBD1	TRBV27	CASSATGYPLHF	TGTGCCAGCAGTGCGACAGGGTATCCCCTCCACTTT
15	TRBJ2-1	.	.	TRBV2	CASSETGLGYNEQFF	TGTGCCAGCAGTGAAACCGGACTGGGGTACAATGAGCAGTTCTTC
15	TRBJ2-7	.	TRBD2	TRBV7-2	CASSLAGGSVSEQYF	TGTGCCAGCAGCTTAGCCGGCGGGAGTGTGTCCGAGCAGTACTTC
18	TRBJ2-3	.	TRBD2	TRBV7-2	CASSTSGAGGRATDTQYF	TGTGCCAGCAGCACTAGTGGGGCCGGCGGGAGGGCCACAGATACGCAGTATTTT
13	TRBJ1-1	.	TRBD1	TRBV5-1	CASSPTGDTEAFF	TGCGCCAGCAGCCCCACAGGGGACACTGAAGCTTTCTTT
15	TRBJ2-5	.	TRBD1	TRBV5-1	CASNPTGGIWETQYF	TGCGCCAGCAATCCTACAGGGGGCATCTGGGAGACCCAGTACTTC
15	TRBJ1-1	.	TRBD1	TRBV4-1	CASSLSQGAVTEAFF	TGCGCCAGCAGCCTTTCTCAGGGGGCGGTCACTGAAGCTTTCTTT
16	TRBJ1-1	.	.	TRBV19	CASSISDRTLNTEAFF	TGTGCCAGTAGTATCTCCGATCGGACACTGAACACTGAAGCTTTCTTT
14	TRBJ2-5	.	TRBD2	TRBV3-1/TRBV3-2	CASSQTSGKETQYF	TGTGCCAGCAGCCAAACTAGCGGGAAGGAGACCCAGTACTTC
15	TRBJ1-6	few	.	TRBV30	CAWSAWEGTGSPLHF	TGTGCCTGGAGTGCGTGGGAGGGGACGGGTTCACCCCTCCACTTT
14	TRBJ2-3	.	TRBD1	TRBV7-2	CASSPFGPPGGQYF	TGTGCCAGCAGCCCGTTCGGACCGCCAGGGGGGCAGTATTTT
16	TRBJ2-1	.	TRBD2	TRBV14	CASSRGSSGVYNEQFF	TGTGCCAGCAGCAGGGGATCTAGCGGAGTCTACAATGAGCAGTTCTTC